One T cell receptor (beta chain) is described in this entry. Its antigen is unknown. The source of the sample is a study of beta chain features in type 1 diabetes. Sequenced material consisted of expressed TCRB transcripts (all of the isolated RNA was reverse transcribed). Assay used: immunoSEQ multiplex PCR; TCRdb lists only in-frame clones, some missing. The data contain approximately 24,000 clones, roughly 50% of them singletons. Notes on the study in general: Significant though moderate, a shortening of TCRB CDR3s appeared in all four CD4+ subsets of Type 1 diabetes patients. Any HLA-type effect on TCRB rearrangement remained unresolved here. Insertion counts at VDJ junctions were lower in type 1 diabetes patients, who also showed more deletions there.

V was trimmed by 7 bases and J by 2 bases, leaving 6 bases between them. The CDR3 totals 11 residues. Germline CDR1 is ENHRY and CDR2 is SYGVKD. The V gene is TRBV10-3, the J gene TRBJ2-7; D unresolved. This TCR was recovered from a man under 40 with type 1 diabetes. The sequenced material came from stem cell memory CD4+ T cells from blood. The CDR3 DNA follows: TGTGCCATCATGGGCACCTACGAGCAGTACTTC. Residues: CAIMGTYEQYF.